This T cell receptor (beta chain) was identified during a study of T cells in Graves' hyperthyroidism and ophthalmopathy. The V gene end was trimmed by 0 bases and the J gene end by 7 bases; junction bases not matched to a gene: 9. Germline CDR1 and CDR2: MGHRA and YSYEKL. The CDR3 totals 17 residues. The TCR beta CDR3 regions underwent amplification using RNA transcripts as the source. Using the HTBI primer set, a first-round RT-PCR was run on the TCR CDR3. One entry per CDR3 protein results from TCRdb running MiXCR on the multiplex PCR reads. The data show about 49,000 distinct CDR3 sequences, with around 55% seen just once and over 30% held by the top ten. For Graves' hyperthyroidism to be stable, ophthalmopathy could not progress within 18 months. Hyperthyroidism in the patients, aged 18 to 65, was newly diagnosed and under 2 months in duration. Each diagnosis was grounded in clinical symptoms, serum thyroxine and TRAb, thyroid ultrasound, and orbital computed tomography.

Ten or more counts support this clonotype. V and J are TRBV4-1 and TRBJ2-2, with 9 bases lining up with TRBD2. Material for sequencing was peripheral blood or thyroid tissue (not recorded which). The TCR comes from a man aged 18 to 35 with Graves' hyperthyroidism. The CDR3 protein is CASSQDGREGRGGELFF. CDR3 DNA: TGCGCCAGCAGCCAAGATGGGCGGGAGGGCCGTGGCGGGGAGCTGTTTTTT.